These 27 T cell receptor beta chains came from one sample sequenced in a study of PD-L1 blockade in urothelial cancer. Here immunoSEQ multiplex PCR was the method, and the copy in TCRdb shows in-frame clones only, minus some. The sample contains approximately 56,000 clones, roughly 87% of which appear only once. The time point: pretreatment peripheral blood. Here the sequenced sample was PBMCs, taken around atezolizumab (anti-PD-L1) treatment. Receptors originate from a man aged 65 to 85 with urothelial cancer.

The chain uses TRBV5-8 and TRBJ1-5; the D gene is possibly TRBD1 (6 bases). V lost 2 bases and J lost 11, with 17 bases in between. This CDR3 comprises 14 residues. Germline lookup yields CDR1 SGHTS and CDR2 YDEGEE. The DNA of the CDR3 is TGTGCCAGCAGCTTAACCAGGGGTTCCAGGACCCAGCATTTT. This encodes CASSLTRGSRTQHF.

The chain is built from TRBV28 and TRBJ2-1, with D possibly being TRBD1 (6 bases). The germline gives CDR1 MDHEN, CDR2 SYDVKM. The CDR3 runs to 18 residues. Trimming took off 4 bases at V and 7 bases at J, with 26 bases between the two ends. CDR3 sequence: CASSSAAEQGRRSNEQFF. The CDR3 DNA is TGTGCCAGCAGTTCGGCAGCCGAACAGGGAAGAAGGTCAAATGAGCAGTTCTTC.

This rearrangement joins TRBV4-1 to TRBJ2-1, with TRBD2 matching 11 bases. The CDR3 length is 15 residues. The germline CDR1 and CDR2 sequences are MGHRA and YSYEKL. The trim removed 1 base at V and 7 bases at J, leaving 3 bases unmatched. The CDR3 nucleotides are TGCGCCAGCAGCCAAGGTAGACTAGCGGGAAATGAGCAGTTCTTC. Amino acid sequence: CASSQGRLAGNEQFF.

This CDR3 reads CASSLDWTSGSYEQFF. Written as DNA, the CDR3 is TGTGCCAGCAGCTTAGATTGGACTAGCGGGAGCTATGAGCAGTTCTTC. The rearrangement uses TRBV7-2 and TRBJ2-1, with 13 nucleotides matching TRBD2. Germline lookup yields CDR1 SGHTA and CDR2 FQGNSA. The CDR3 consists of 16 residues. J lost 8 bases, V lost 1 base, and 5 bases had no gene match. The whole variable domain, remainder taken from reference TRBV7-2 and TRBJ2-1, is GAGVSQSPSNKVTEKGKDVELRCDPISGHTALYWYRQSLGQGLEFLIYFQGNSAPDKSGLPSDRFSAERTGGSVSTLTIQRTQQEDSAVYLCASSLDWTSGSYEQFFGPGTRLTVL.

The chain combines TRBV7-2 with TRBJ2-5, with D possibly matching TRBD2 (5 bases). The V gene's germline CDR1 is SGHTA and CDR2 FQGNSA. Trimming cost V 5 bases and J 6 bases, with 16 bases left between them. The CDR3 runs 14 residues. CDR3 nucleotide sequence: TGTGCCAGCAGCCCCAATATCTCGGGGAAGACCCAGTACTTC. Encoded protein: CASSPNISGKTQYF.

This clone was observed at least ten times. The chain employs TRBV2 and TRBJ1-1; no clear D gene. CDR3 size: 13 residues. CDR1 SNHLY and CDR2 FYNNEI come from the germline V gene. Trimming left V 4 bases short and J 3 bases short, with 9 bases between. The CDR3 nucleotides read TGTGCCAGCAGTGTAAGGGAGGACACTGAAGCTTTCTTT. Protein sequence: CASSVREDTEAFF. Full variable domain (outside the CDR3, taken from reference TRBV2 and TRBJ1-1): EPEVTQTPSHQVTQMGQEVILRCVPISNHLYFYWYRQILGQKVEFLVSFYNNEISEKSEIFDDQFSVERPDGSNFTLKIRSTKLEDSAMYFCASSVREDTEAFFGQGTRLTVV.

The chain links TRBV18 to TRBJ2-1, with a possible D match to TRBD1 (6 bases). The germline V gene encodes CDR1 KGHSH and CDR2 LQKENI. The CDR3 is made up of 18 amino acids. Trimming pared 0 bases from V and 5 bases from J, leaving 20 bases between. The CDR3 is CASSPPGQKIRANNEQFF. The CDR3 DNA reads as TGTGCCAGCTCACCACCCGGACAGAAAATACGGGCCAACAATGAGCAGTTCTTC.

The chain employs TRBV18 and TRBJ2-1; the D gene is possibly TRBD2 (6 bases). V was clipped by 6 bases and J by 0 bases, with 12 bases between them. The CDR3 has 15 amino acids. The germline CDR1 and CDR2 sequences are KGHSH and LQKENI. CDR3: CASSGDSSSYNEQFF. As DNA, the CDR3 is TGTGCCAGCTCCGGGGACTCAAGCTCCTACAATGAGCAGTTCTTC.

The chain joins TRBV10-3 to TRBJ2-7; a possible D gene is TRBD2 (5 bases). CDR1 ENHRY and CDR2 SYGVKD come from the germline V gene. The CDR3 has 13 amino acids. V was clipped by 2 bases and J by 2 bases, with 7 bases between them. In DNA, the CDR3 is TGTGCCATCAGTGAGGATAGCGCCTACGAGCAGTACTTC. Its protein is CAISEDSAYEQYF.

The rearrangement links TRBV29-1 to TRBJ1-2; 8 bases fit TRBD1. This CDR3 contains 13 residues. Germline-derived CDR1 and CDR2 are SQVTM and ANQGSEA. V gave up 3 bases and J gave up 4 bases; unmatched junction bases: 4. The CDR3 region is CSVDAGGGYGYTF. In DNA form, the CDR3 reads TGCAGCGTTGACGCAGGGGGCGGCTATGGCTACACCTTC.

This clone came up once. The J gene is TRBJ1-1, the V gene TRBV9; 7 bases agree with TRBD1. CDR1 is SGDLS, CDR2 YYNGEE, per germline. V lost 0 bases to trimming and J lost 1 base; unmatched junction nucleotides: 6. The CDR3 consists of 16 residues. The CDR3 protein is CASSVGTGRENTEAFF. The CDR3 nucleotides are TGTGCCAGCAGCGTAGGGACAGGTCGTGAGAACACTGAAGCTTTCTTT.

The V gene is TRBV28, the J gene TRBJ2-5; D call uncertain. From germline, CDR1 is MDHEN and CDR2 SYDVKM. The V gene lost 7 bases and the J gene lost 1 base, with 7 bases spanning the gap. This CDR3 is built from 12 residues. The DNA for the CDR3 is TGTGCCAGCAACACCGCCCAAGAGACCCAGTACTTC. Translating gives CASNTAQETQYF.

This rearrangement joins TRBV14 to TRBJ2-3, with D perhaps matching TRBD1 (5 bases). The germline gives CDR1 SGHDN, CDR2 FVKESK. Trimming took 0 bases from V and 14 from J, leaving 15 bases between them. This CDR3 is built from 13 residues. CDR3 nucleotide sequence: TGTGCCAGCAGCCAAGAGGGGCACAGATACGCGTATTTT. Protein: CASSQEGHRYAYF.

V and J are TRBV11-2 and TRBJ2-7, with 7 bases that match TRBD1. The CDR3 length is 15 residues. The V gene's germline CDR1 is SGHAT and CDR2 FQNNGV. V lost 4 bases and J lost 6; bases outside the gene matches: 12. CDR3 in amino acids: CASSSLQGQRGEQYF. The CDR3 DNA reads TGTGCCAGCAGCTCGTTACAGGGACAGAGGGGCGAGCAGTACTTC. Full variable domain (missing parts from reference TRBV11-2 and TRBJ2-7): EAGVAQSPRYKIIEKRQSVAFWCNPISGHATLYWYQQILGQGPKLLIQFQNNGVVDDSQLPKDRFSAERLKGVDSTLKIQPAKLEDSAVYLCASSSLQGQRGEQYFGPGTRLTVT.

The CDR3, as DNA: TGTGCCAGCAGGACAGGACTAGCGGGAGTTACAGATACGCAGTATTTT. This translates into CASRTGLAGVTDTQYF. This chain connects TRBV2 to TRBJ2-3, with TRBD2 matching 13 bases. The CDR3 is made up of 16 amino acids. Trimming took 6 bases from V and 3 from J; bases not matched to a gene: 6. CDR1 and CDR2 from the germline V gene are SNHLY and FYNNEI.

V gene TRBV5-4 combines with J gene TRBJ2-1, with 10 bases lining up with TRBD2. Germline CDR1 and CDR2: SGHNT and YYREEE (reference sequence). Trimming removed 2 bases from V and 7 bases from J; junction bases left unmatched: 6. The CDR3 sequence is 15 residues long. In DNA, the CDR3 is TGTGCCAGCAGCTTTACTAGCGGGATAGCAAATGAGCAGTTCTTC. It codes for CASSFTSGIANEQFF.

This clone was counted a few times. The chain carries TRBV6-5 and TRBJ2-1; 11 bases are shared with TRBD2. CDR1 and CDR2 (germline): MNHEY, SVGAGI. The CDR3 covers 15 residues. V shed 6 bases and J 6 bases; nucleotides not matched to a gene: 7. In DNA, the CDR3 is TGTGCCAGCAGCCTACTAGCGGGAGCACTCAATGAGCAGTTCTTC. Translation: CASSLLAGALNEQFF.

The rearrangement uses TRBV7-3 and TRBJ2-6; a weak D match, TRBD2 (5 bases). The CDR3 consists of 15 residues. Deletions cut 2 bases from V and 3 bases from J, with 8 bases between. Looked up from germline, CDR1 is SGHTA and CDR2 is FQGTGA. CDR3 residues: CASSLSAGGANVLTF. In nucleotides, the CDR3 is TGTGCCAGCAGCTTATCGGCGGGTGGGGCCAACGTCCTGACTTTC.

This clone was detected once. The CDR3 protein is CASSFRAGKETQYF. The DNA of the CDR3 is TGTGCCAGCAGTTTCCGGGCGGGAAAAGAGACCCAGTACTTC. The rearrangement uses TRBV6-1 and TRBJ2-5; the D gene is possibly TRBD2 (6 bases). V was cut by 5 bases and J by 3 bases, with 13 bases left in between. The CDR3 length is 14 residues. Germline CDR1 reads MNHNS; CDR2 reads SASEGT.

This clone occurred once. This chain connects TRBV5-4 to TRBJ2-2, with 9 bases matching TRBD2. Per germline, CDR1 SGHNT and CDR2 YYREEE (reference sequence). The length of the CDR3 is 16 residues. V shed 4 bases, J shed 0 bases, and the junction held 4 bases outside the gene matches. CDR3 DNA: TGTGCCAGCAGCCTGGGCGGGAGGGCGAACACCGGGGAGCTGTTTTTT. As protein: CASSLGGRANTGELFF.

This chain's CDR3 is CAWSVQRGTSGSSLREQFF. The DNA for the CDR3 is TGTGCCTGGAGTGTACAGAGAGGGACTAGCGGGAGTTCCTTGCGTGAGCAGTTCTTC. V gene TRBV30 combines with J gene TRBJ2-1, with TRBD2 identical over 14 bases. Germline V gene sequence: CDR1 GTSNPN, CDR2 SVGIG (reference sequence). Trimming cost V 0 bases and J 9 bases; bases outside gene matches: 16. The length of the CDR3 is 19 residues.

This chain uses TRBV18 with TRBJ2-2; possibly TRBD1 for D (6 bases). The ends were cut back, 3 bases at V and 5 bases at J, with 10 bases in the middle. The CDR3 totals 14 residues. Germline-derived CDR1 and CDR2 are KGHSH and LQKENI. DNA of the CDR3: TGTGCCAGCTCACCGCGGACAGAGACCGGGGAGCTGTTTTTT. This encodes CASSPRTETGELFF.

This clone was seen only once. The chain carries TRBV19 and TRBJ2-1; 8 nucleotides match TRBD2. The CDR3 consists of 15 residues. The germline V gene has CDR1 LNHDA and CDR2 SQIVND (reference sequence). V shed 1 base, J shed 7 bases, and the junction held 6 bases outside the gene matches. The CDR3 DNA follows: TGTGCCAGTAGTATAGCCAGCGGGAGTAGGAATGAGCAGTTCTTC. Protein: CASSIASGSRNEQFF.

V is TRBV4-1 and J is TRBJ2-1; TRBD2 agrees at 12 bases. V lost 2 bases to trimming and J lost 6 bases; unmatched junction nucleotides: 5. Germline CDR1 MGHRA, CDR2 YSYEKL. This CDR3 has 16 amino acids. Here the CDR3 reads CASSQRTSGIPNEQFF. The CDR3 DNA is TGCGCCAGCAGCCAACGGACTAGCGGGATCCCCAATGAGCAGTTCTTC.

The chain has TRBV5-1 and TRBJ1-1; the D is unclear. The germline V and J ends were trimmed by 4 bases and 0 bases, with 16 bases remaining between them. Germline assignment: CDR1 SGHRS and CDR2 YFSETQ. The length of the CDR3 is 16 residues. The CDR3 coding sequence is TGCGCCAGCAGCCCCTCGCCCGGGTTGGTGAACACTGAAGCTTTCTTT. It translates to CASSPSPGLVNTEAFF.

This clone was detected only a few times. The CDR3 DNA sequence: TGTGCCAGTAGGGCCCCAGGGAGGGGTCAGCCCCAGCATTTT. Residues: CASRAPGRGQPQHF. The chain combines TRBV19 with TRBJ1-5; the D gene is possibly TRBD1 (5 bases). Germline-derived CDR1 and CDR2 are LNHDA and SQIVND (reference sequence). The CDR3 spans 14 residues. Trimming took 6 bases from V and 6 from J, leaving 15 bases between them.

The rearrangement joins TRBV28 to TRBJ2-7, with 9 positions matching TRBD2. The CDR3 contains 13 residues. With V trimmed by 6 bases and J by 7 bases, 7 bases remained unmatched. Germline CDR1 and CDR2: MDHEN and SYDVKM. The CDR3 here is CASSSSGRHEQYF. The CDR3 DNA reads TGTGCCAGCAGCAGCAGCGGGAGGCATGAGCAGTACTTC. Full variable domain (rest looked up from reference TRBV28 and TRBJ2-7): DVKVTQSSRYLVKRTGEKVFLECVQDMDHENMFWYRQDPGLGLRLIYFSYDVKMKEKGDIPEGYSVSREKKERFSLILESASTNQTSMYLCASSSSGRHEQYFGPGTRLTVT.